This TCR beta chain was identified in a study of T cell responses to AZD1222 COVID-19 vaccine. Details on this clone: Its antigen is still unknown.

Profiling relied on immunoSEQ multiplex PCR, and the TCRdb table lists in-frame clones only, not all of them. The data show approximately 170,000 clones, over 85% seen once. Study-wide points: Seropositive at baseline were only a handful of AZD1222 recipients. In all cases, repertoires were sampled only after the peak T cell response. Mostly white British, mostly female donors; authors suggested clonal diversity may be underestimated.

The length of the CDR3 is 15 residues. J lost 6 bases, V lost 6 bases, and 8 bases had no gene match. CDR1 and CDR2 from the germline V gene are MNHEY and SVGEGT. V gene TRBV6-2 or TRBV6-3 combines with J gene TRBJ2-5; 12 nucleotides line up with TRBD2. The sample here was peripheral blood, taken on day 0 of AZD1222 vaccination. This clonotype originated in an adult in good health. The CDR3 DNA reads TGTGCCAGCAGCATTCCTAGCGGGGGGGCGCAGACCCAGTACTTC. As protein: CASSIPSGGAQTQYF.